One and the same sample provided the 25 T cell receptor beta chains below, sequenced in a study of blood T cell repertoires in COVID-19. TCRdb's copy holds only in-frame clones and misses some; the assay was immunoSEQ multiplex PCR. The profile shows roughly 50,000 clones, approximately 83% of them singletons. The sequenced material came from peripheral blood. These receptors came from a woman aged 80 or older with acute or convalescent COVID-19.

The chain couples TRBV28 to TRBJ1-1; 7 bases map to TRBD1. CDR1 and CDR2 (germline): MDHEN, SYDVKM. This CDR3 is built from 15 residues. The V gene end was trimmed by 5 bases and the J gene end by 0 bases; junction bases not matched to a gene: 6. CDR3 coding DNA: TGTGCCAGCAGTCCGCCGACAGGGATGAACACTGAAGCTTTCTTT. Its translation is CASSPPTGMNTEAFF.

The rearrangement uses TRBV5-8 and TRBJ2-7, with 11 bases aligning to TRBD2. This CDR3 contains 18 residues. The V segment lost 0 bases and the J segment 5 bases; nucleotides outside the gene matches: 13. In germline, CDR1 is SGHTS, CDR2 YDEGEE. In nucleotides, the CDR3 is TGTGCCAGCAGCTTGGCTAGCGGGGGGCCTCTAGCTCGGGACGAGCAGTACTTC. It codes for CASSLASGGPLARDEQYF. The whole variable domain, remainder taken from reference TRBV5-8 and TRBJ2-7, is EAGVTQSPTHLIKTRGQQATLRCSPISGHTSVYWYQQALGLGLQFLLWYDEGEERNRGNFPPRFSGRQFPNYSSELNVNALELEDSALYLCASSLASGGPLARDEQYFGPGTRLTVT.

The chain is built from TRBV5-4 and TRBJ1-1, with TRBD1 as a possible D gene (6 bases). Trimming took 3 bases from V and 4 from J, leaving 16 bases between them. The CDR3 spans 15 residues. Germline V gives CDR1 SGHNT, CDR2 YYREEE (reference sequence). Written as DNA, the CDR3 is TGTGCCAGCAGCTCTTACTACAGGGATAGCACTGAAGCTTTCTTT. It codes for CASSSYYRDSTEAFF.

This clone has only one observation. J is TRBJ2-5 and V is TRBV6-1; perhaps TRBD2 as D (5 bases). Germline loops: CDR1 MNHNS, CDR2 SASEGT. The V and J ends lost 2 bases and 4 bases respectively, with 8 bases between them. This CDR3 region has 13 residues. DNA of the CDR3: TGTGCCAGCAGTGAAAGACTAATAGAGACCCAGTACTTC. Translating gives CASSERLIETQYF.

The J gene is TRBJ1-4, the V gene TRBV6-2 or TRBV6-3; possible D gene TRBD1, 6 bases. The V gene's germline CDR1 is MNHEY and CDR2 SVGEGT. Trimming removed 2 bases from V and 5 bases from J, with 9 bases in between. The CDR3 contains 14 residues. The CDR3, as DNA: TGTGCCAGCAGTTACGGGACAATCAATGAAAAACTGTTTTTT. Protein sequence: CASSYGTINEKLFF.

This chain uses TRBV6-5 with TRBJ2-3; possible D gene TRBD1, 5 bases. With 8 bases removed from V and 3 bases from J, the gap between germline ends came to 9 bases. CDR1 and CDR2 from the germline V gene are MNHEY and SVGAGI. CDR3 size: 12 residues. The chain's CDR3 is CASGAETDTQYF. In DNA, the CDR3 is TGTGCCAGCGGGGCTGAAACAGATACGCAGTATTTT.

The gene calls are TRBV2 and TRBJ1-1; a weak D match, TRBD1 (6 bases). V dropped 4 bases and J dropped 6 bases, with 15 bases sitting between them. The CDR3 runs 14 residues. Germline V gives CDR1 SNHLY, CDR2 FYNNEI. CDR3 in DNA: TGTGCCAGCAGTGGCGGGGGCGGTAGGCCTGAAGCTTTCTTT. This codes for CASSGGGGRPEAFF.

V is TRBV7-9 and J is TRBJ2-7; TRBD1 aligns across 7 bases. Germline CDR1 SEHNR, CDR2 FQNEAQ (reference sequence). The CDR3 runs 14 residues. V dropped 5 bases and J dropped 5; count of bases not matched to a gene: 9. CDR3 amino acids: CASSPSGTVDEQYF. The CDR3 DNA follows: TGTGCCAGCAGCCCCTCCGGGACAGTTGACGAGCAGTACTTC.

The rearrangement uses TRBV28 and TRBJ2-2; TRBD1 is a possible D gene (6 bases). This CDR3 region has 12 residues. Trimming cost V 6 bases and J 5 bases, with 7 bases left between them. The V gene's germline CDR1 is MDHEN and CDR2 SYDVKM. CDR3 nucleotide sequence: TGTGCCAGCAGAGGGGGAACCGGGGAGCTGTTTTTT. Its translation: CASRGGTGELFF.

The J gene is TRBJ1-2, the V gene TRBV27; 8 nucleotides match TRBD1. This CDR3 spans 12 amino acids. V lost 6 bases to trimming and J lost 8 bases; unmatched junction nucleotides: 5. The germline CDR1 and CDR2 sequences are MNHEY and SMNVEV (reference sequence). CDR3 nucleotides: TGTGCCAGCAGGACAGGGGCAGGGGGCTACACCTTC. Encoded protein: CASRTGAGGYTF.

Only a few counts were recorded for this clone. The V gene is TRBV19, the J gene TRBJ2-2; 10 bases match TRBD1. The V gene's germline CDR1 is LNHDA and CDR2 SQIVND (reference sequence). CDR3 length: 15 amino acids. V trimming: 5 bases; J trimming: 6 bases; junction bases outside the gene matches: 6. CDR3 amino acids: CASSVGQGISGELFF. CDR3 coding DNA: TGTGCCAGTAGTGTGGGACAGGGGATTTCCGGGGAGCTGTTTTTT. Filled out from reference TRBV19 and TRBJ2-2, the complete variable domain reads DGGITQSPKYLFRKEGQNVTLSCEQNLNHDAMYWYRQDPGQGLRLIYYSQIVNDFQKGDIAEGYSVSREKKESFPLTVTSAQKNPTAFYLCASSVGQGISGELFFGEGSRLTVL.

The chain links TRBV29-1 to TRBJ2-7; no clear D gene. The germline gives CDR1 SQVTM, CDR2 ANQGSEA. Trimming cost V 4 bases and J 0 bases, with 7 bases left between them. There are 12 residues in the CDR3. CDR3 amino acids: CSVVVSSYEQYF. Written as DNA, the CDR3 is TGCAGCGTTGTAGTGAGCTCCTACGAGCAGTACTTC.

In its sample, this clone was seen a few times. This chain links TRBV5-8 with TRBJ2-2, with D possibly TRBD2 on 6 matching bases. CDR3 length equals 16 residues. Germline assignment: CDR1 SGHTS and CDR2 YDEGEE. Trimming cost V 0 bases and J 4 bases, with 13 bases left between them. CDR3 in amino acids: CASSLAGGAVTGELFF. Here the CDR3 DNA reads TGTGCCAGCAGCTTGGCCGGGGGAGCTGTCACCGGGGAGCTGTTTTTT.

The gene calls are TRBV19 and TRBJ1-5; 7 nucleotides line up with TRBD1. The CDR3 sequence is 15 residues long. Unmatched junction bases numbered 13, after V lost 9 bases and J lost 5 bases. Germline CDR1 and CDR2: LNHDA and SQIVND (reference sequence). CDR3 in DNA: TGTGCCAGCTCCAGTAACGACAGGGATGATCAGCCCCAGCATTTT. This codes for CASSSNDRDDQPQHF.

The J gene is TRBJ2-7, the V gene TRBV6-5; a weak D match, TRBD2 (5 bases). CDR1 and CDR2 from the germline V gene are MNHEY and SVGAGI. The V and J ends lost 0 bases and 2 bases respectively, with 11 bases between them. This CDR3 region has 15 residues. The CDR3 DNA is TGTGCCAGCAGTTACTCGAGTCGGGGTACCTACGAGCAGTACTTC. The encoded protein is CASSYSSRGTYEQYF.

CDR3 nucleotides: TGTGCCAGCTCACCAGGACGGACAGCTGAAGCTTTCTTT. Its translation: CASSPGRTAEAFF. V usage is TRBV18 and J usage is TRBJ1-1; TRBD1 might be the D (6 bases). V was pared by 2 bases and J by 6 bases, with 10 bases between. This CDR3 region has 13 residues. Germline V CDR1 and CDR2: KGHSH, LQKENI.

The chain has TRBV4-2 and TRBJ1-2; no definite D call. Germline CDR1 LGHNA, CDR2 YNFKEQ. The CDR3 consists of 15 residues. The V end lost 3 bases, the J end lost 2 bases, and 13 bases lay between the germline ends. The chain's CDR3 is CASSQRGYLNYGYTF. CDR3 sequence (DNA): TGTGCCAGCAGCCAGAGAGGGTATTTGAACTATGGCTACACCTTC.

The V call is TRBV24-1, the J call TRBJ2-4, with 8 nucleotides matching TRBD1. Germline lookup yields CDR1 KGHDR and CDR2 SFDVKD. The CDR3 is made up of 14 amino acids. The ends lost 9 bases at V and 6 bases at J; junction bases unmatched: 9. The CDR3 sequence: CATDQGAWGNIQYF. The CDR3 DNA sequence: TGTGCCACCGACCAGGGGGCTTGGGGAAACATTCAGTACTTC.

The chain couples TRBV2 to TRBJ2-7; the D gene is possibly TRBD2 (7 bases). Germline V CDR1 and CDR2: SNHLY, FYNNEI. The CDR3 is 16 amino acids. Trimming pared 6 bases from V and 0 bases from J, leaving 18 bases between. CDR3 in amino acids: CASRELGGGSSYEQYF. CDR3 DNA sequence: TGTGCCAGCAGAGAACTTGGGGGCGGGAGCTCCTACGAGCAGTACTTC.

The chain uses TRBV6-1 and TRBJ2-3; D is unclear. V was pared by 4 bases and J by 1 base, with 15 bases between. This CDR3 has 16 amino acids. From germline, CDR1 is MNHNS and CDR2 SASEGT. The CDR3 DNA reads TGTGCCAGCAGTGCCCAGCCTTCCCGGGGCACAGATACGCAGTATTTT. This translates into CASSAQPSRGTDTQYF.

This clone showed up just once. The chain carries TRBV2 and TRBJ1-2; the match to TRBD1 covers 7 bases. Losses at the gene ends were 6 bases for V and 6 bases for J; bases not matched to a gene: 7. CDR1 and CDR2 (germline): SNHLY, FYNNEI. The CDR3 covers 13 residues. The CDR3 spells CASRQGEGNGYTF. CDR3 in DNA: TGTGCCAGCAGGCAGGGGGAAGGAAATGGCTACACCTTC.

This clone was detected only once. The genes are TRBV6-6 and TRBJ1-1, with TRBD1 matching 8 bases. The V gene's germline CDR1 is MNHNY and CDR2 SVGAGI (reference sequence). V lost 6 bases and J lost 0; bases outside the gene matches: 6. This CDR3 spans 15 amino acids. The CDR3 here is CASSHLTGVNTEAFF. Here the CDR3 DNA reads TGTGCCAGCAGCCACCTGACAGGGGTGAACACTGAAGCTTTCTTT.

V is TRBV18 and J is TRBJ1-1; D gene ambiguous. CDR3 length equals 14 residues. Trimming removed 4 bases at V and 0 bases at J, with 9 bases between. Germline lookup yields CDR1 KGHSH and CDR2 LQKENI. The CDR3 spells CASSLSAVNTEAFF. The CDR3 DNA is TGTGCCAGCTCACTATCAGCGGTGAACACTGAAGCTTTCTTT.

J is TRBJ1-3 and V is TRBV6-6; 10 bases are shared with TRBD1. The CDR3 consists of 15 residues. The V segment lost 8 bases and the J segment 3 bases; nucleotides outside the gene matches: 7. CDR1 and CDR2 from the germline V gene are MNHNY and SVGAGI (reference sequence). CDR3 amino acids: CASWRQGAGGNTIYF. The CDR3 DNA reads as TGTGCCAGCTGGCGACAGGGGGCAGGTGGAAACACCATATATTTT.

The chain links TRBV15 to TRBJ2-1; 7 nucleotides line up with TRBD1. The CDR3 sequence is 11 residues long. Trimming removed 9 bases from V and 10 bases from J; junction bases left unmatched: 6. Germline CDR1 and CDR2: LNHNV and YYDKDF (reference sequence). The CDR3 DNA reads as TGTGCCACGCGAGGGGGCCACGAGCAGTTCTTC. This translates into CATRGGHEQFF.